These 26 T cell receptor beta chains originate from one sample sequenced in a study of blood T cell repertoires in COVID-19. Produced via immunoSEQ multiplex PCR; TCRdb's table is partial and in-frame only. The sample carries more than 300,000 clones, more than 75% recorded once. Sample: peripheral blood. All receptors come from a woman aged 30 to 39 with COVID-19, enrolled during active disease.

V and J are TRBV7-2 and TRBJ2-1; 8 bases are a match to TRBD2. The CDR3 runs to 16 residues. CDR1 is SGHTA and CDR2 is FQGNSA in the germline V gene. The V gene end was trimmed by 3 bases and the J gene end by 1 base; junction bases not matched to a gene: 5. CDR3 coding DNA: TGTGCCAGCAGCTTGGGCAGCGGGGGATCCTACAATGAGCAGTTCTTC. It specifies CASSLGSGGSYNEQFF.

The V and J genes are TRBV10-1 and TRBJ2-2, with D possibly being TRBD1 (6 bases). The CDR3 has 14 amino acids. Germline V gene sequence: CDR1 WNHNN, CDR2 SYGVQD (reference sequence). Trimming took 3 bases from V and 8 from J, leaving 13 bases between them. The CDR3 is CASSEGTREGELFF. In DNA form, the CDR3 reads TGCGCCAGCAGTGAAGGGACACGAGAAGGGGAGCTGTTTTTT.

The chain carries TRBV6-5 and TRBJ1-2; weak D call: TRBD1 (6 bases). The CDR3 contains 12 residues. CDR1 is MNHEY, CDR2 SVGAGI, per germline. The V and J ends lost 6 bases and 5 bases respectively, with 10 bases between them. Here the CDR3 reads CASRGQTYGYTF. The DNA for the CDR3 is TGTGCCAGCAGAGGACAGACGTATGGCTACACCTTC.

The chain carries TRBV30 and TRBJ2-7; unclear D gene. The CDR3 contains 11 residues. V dropped 5 bases and J dropped 2 bases, with 7 bases sitting between them. CDR1 and CDR2 (germline): GTSNPN, SVGIG (reference sequence). The CDR3 DNA is TGTGCCTGGGGACCCGCCTACGAGCAGTACTTC. It is translated as CAWGPAYEQYF.

The genes are TRBV10-3 and TRBJ2-7; 8 nucleotides line up with TRBD2. This CDR3 is 15 amino acids long. The V gene's germline CDR1 is ENHRY and CDR2 SYGVKD. After removal of 10 bases from V and 5 bases from J, the junction contained 16 bases not matched to a gene. The CDR3 nucleotides are TGTGCCAACTCATTCAAACTAGCGGAGGCCAACGAGCAGTACTTC. It translates to CANSFKLAEANEQYF.

The rearrangement uses TRBV6-6 and TRBJ1-3; no firm D call. CDR3 length: 16 residues. CDR1 and CDR2 (germline): MNHNY, SVGAGI (reference sequence). V was clipped by 0 bases and J by 3 bases, with 12 bases between them. In DNA form, the CDR3 reads TGTGCCAGCAGTTACTCGACTTTGGGTGGTGGAAACACCATATATTTT. It translates to CASSYSTLGGGNTIYF.

CDR3 amino acids: CASSLGLAGQNTGELFF. The CDR3 coding sequence is TGTGCCAGCAGCTTGGGACTAGCGGGACAAAACACCGGGGAGCTGTTTTTT. This chain uses TRBV5-4 with TRBJ2-2; 11 nucleotides agree with TRBD2. The CDR3 length is 17 residues. CDR1 SGHNT and CDR2 YYREEE come from the germline V gene (reference sequence). V lost 0 bases, J lost 2 bases, and 3 bases stayed unmatched.

This clone occurred once. The rearrangement links TRBV3-1 (or the pseudogene TRBV3-2) to TRBJ2-5; D not resolved. The CDR3 has 15 amino acids. Per the germline V gene, CDR1 is LGHDT and CDR2 is YNNKEL (reference sequence). The V and J ends lost 1 base and 5 bases respectively, with 14 bases between them. The CDR3 nucleotides are TGTGCCAGCAGCCAAGGTTCGTTTTCCCGTGAGACCCAGTACTTC. Amino acid sequence: CASSQGSFSRETQYF.

This chain links TRBV2 with TRBJ2-5, with 7 nucleotides matching TRBD1. Unmatched junction bases numbered 7, after V lost 2 bases and J lost 4 bases. There are 15 residues in the CDR3. Germline V gene sequence: CDR1 SNHLY, CDR2 FYNNEI. The CDR3 DNA reads as TGTGCCAGCAGTGAAACCAGGGGGATGAGAGAGACCCAGTACTTC. It is translated as CASSETRGMRETQYF.

The chain has TRBV7-9 and TRBJ2-7; 14 positions match TRBD2. V shed 5 bases and J 6 bases; nucleotides not matched to a gene: 9. Per germline, CDR1 SEHNR and CDR2 FQNEAQ (reference sequence). The CDR3 loop spans 16 amino acids. The CDR3 reads CASSPATSGRAGEQYF. The DNA for the CDR3 is TGTGCCAGCAGCCCAGCGACTAGCGGGAGGGCCGGCGAGCAGTACTTC.

The V gene is TRBV28, the J gene TRBJ2-7, with TRBD2 matching over 9 bases. The CDR3 has 17 residues. The junction had 12 bases not matched to a gene; V was cut back by 3 bases and J by 3 bases. Germline CDR1 and CDR2: MDHEN and SYDVKM. The CDR3 DNA follows: TGTGCCAGCAGTTTGAACAGGGGTGGGACTAGCTTCTACGAGCAGTACTTC. As protein: CASSLNRGGTSFYEQYF.

The chain carries TRBV5-1 and TRBJ2-1; tentative D call: TRBD1 (6 bases). The CDR3 is made up of 13 amino acids. CDR1 and CDR2 from the germline V gene are SGHRS and YFSETQ. V was shortened by 2 bases and J by 6 bases, with 9 bases between the two germline ends. CDR3 sequence: CASSFLGGNEQFF. In DNA form, the CDR3 reads TGCGCCAGCAGCTTCTTAGGGGGCAATGAGCAGTTCTTC.

This chain joins TRBV7-3 and TRBJ2-1, with 8 bases fitting TRBD1. V shed 3 bases and J 5 bases; nucleotides not matched to a gene: 3. CDR1 is SGHTA and CDR2 is FQGTGA in the germline V gene. The CDR3 sequence is 14 residues long. Here the CDR3 DNA reads TGTGCCAGCAGCTTGACAGGGGTGGACAATGAGCAGTTCTTC. Protein sequence: CASSLTGVDNEQFF. The variable domain in full, with the rest retrieved from reference TRBV7-3 and TRBJ2-1, is GAGVSQTPSNKVTEKGKYVELRCDPISGHTALYWYRQSLGQGPEFLIYFQGTGAADDSGLPNDRFFAVRPEGSVSTLKIQRTERGDSAVYLCASSLTGVDNEQFFGPGTRLTVL.

The rearrangement links TRBV7-9 to TRBJ2-2, with a possible D match to TRBD1 (5 bases). The CDR3 is made up of 16 amino acids. Per germline, CDR1 SEHNR and CDR2 FQNEAQ (reference sequence). V was cut by 2 bases and J by 4 bases, with 14 bases left in between. In DNA form, the CDR3 reads TGTGCCAGCAGCTTACACTTGGGGCTGTCCACCGGGGAGCTGTTTTTT. Translating it yields CASSLHLGLSTGELFF.

The sample holds one count of this clone. V and J are TRBV24-1 and TRBJ2-2; unclear D gene. The germline CDR1 and CDR2 sequences are KGHDR and SFDVKD. There are 12 residues in the CDR3. V gave up 4 bases and J gave up 5 bases, with 4 bases separating them. This chain's CDR3 is CATSDLTGELFF. The CDR3, as DNA: TGTGCCACCAGTGACCTAACCGGGGAGCTGTTTTTT.

The chain joins TRBV21-1 to TRBJ1-4; the tabulated D call, TRBD1, remains unverified against the DNA. TRBV21-1 is assigned pseudogene status. This CDR3 comprises 13 residues. CDR3 sequence reads: CATLTGENEKLFF. Here the CDR3 DNA reads TGTGCCACCTTGACAGGGGAGAATGAAAAACTGTTTTTT.

The chain carries TRBV10-3 and TRBJ1-5; 8 bases line up with TRBD1. Germline lookup yields CDR1 ENHRY and CDR2 SYGVKD. V gave up 5 bases and J gave up 7 bases; unmatched junction bases: 16. The CDR3 length is 17 residues. The CDR3 DNA reads as TGTGCCATCAGTTCAGGGGGGGCAGGGGGCAGCGAACAGCCCCAGCATTTT. As protein: CAISSGGAGGSEQPQHF.

J is TRBJ1-1 and V is TRBV7-8; maybe TRBD1 (5 bases). This CDR3 has 14 amino acids. V gave up 5 bases and J gave up 9 bases, with 19 bases separating them. From germline, CDR1 is SGHVS and CDR2 FQNEAQ. CDR3 residues: CASSQGGSAGKAFF. Written as DNA, the CDR3 is TGTGCCAGCAGCCAGGGAGGGTCCGCAGGTAAAGCTTTCTTT.

A single count supports this clone. The V gene is TRBV10-1, the J gene TRBJ2-2; 7 bases are a match to TRBD2. The CDR3 extends over 13 amino acids. Per germline, CDR1 WNHNN and CDR2 SYGVQD (reference sequence). The trim removed 7 bases at V and 3 bases at J, leaving 2 bases unmatched. CDR3 in amino acids: CASMGGYTGELFF. For the CDR3, the DNA is TGCGCCAGCATGGGGGGGTACACCGGGGAGCTGTTTTTT.

The chain combines TRBV2 with TRBJ2-3, with 8 bases that match TRBD2. Trimming cost V 5 bases and J 1 base; bases outside gene matches: 5. Germline V gene sequence: CDR1 SNHLY, CDR2 FYNNEI. The CDR3 is 15 amino acids. The CDR3 loop reads CASSREGLGTDTQYF. The CDR3 nucleotides are TGTGCCAGCAGTCGGGAGGGCCTGGGCACAGATACGCAGTATTTT.

The chain uses TRBV7-2 and TRBJ1-2, with 7 positions matching TRBD1. Looked up from germline, CDR1 is SGHTA and CDR2 is FQGNSA. After removal of 4 bases from V and 4 bases from J, the junction contained 12 bases not matched to a gene. The CDR3 loop spans 16 amino acids. This chain's CDR3 is CASSSRAPPGGYGYTF. The CDR3 bases are TGTGCCAGCAGCTCTCGGGCACCGCCAGGGGGCTATGGCTACACCTTC.

V and J are TRBV7-9 and TRBJ2-5, with D hard to call. The V gene lost 1 base and the J gene lost 4 bases, with 10 bases spanning the gap. Looked up from germline, CDR1 is SEHNR and CDR2 is FQNEAQ (reference sequence). The length of the CDR3 is 14 residues. DNA for the CDR3: TGTGCCAGCAGCTTAGGTGTGAGAACAGAGACCCAGTACTTC. Protein product: CASSLGVRTETQYF.

A few counts support this clone. The chain carries TRBV29-1 and TRBJ2-7; TRBD1 agrees at 7 bases. The germline V gene has CDR1 SQVTM and CDR2 ANQGSEA. The CDR3 consists of 12 residues. Germline trimming cut 4 bases from V and 2 bases from J; bases unmatched to any gene: 2. In DNA form, the CDR3 reads TGCAGCGTTGCCAGGGGGACCTACGAGCAGTACTTC. It specifies CSVARGTYEQYF.

The chain carries TRBV6-6 and TRBJ1-1; TRBD1 agrees at 7 bases. The germline CDR1 and CDR2 sequences are MNHNY and SVGAGI (reference sequence). V dropped 6 bases and J dropped 5; count of bases not matched to a gene: 12. The CDR3 is 15 residues long. In nucleotides, the CDR3 is TGTGCCAGCAGACTTACGTCAGGGGGGAAGACTGAAGCTTTCTTT. It translates to CASRLTSGGKTEAFF.

The chain carries TRBV5-1 and TRBJ1-1, with D unresolved. The V gene's germline CDR1 is SGHRS and CDR2 YFSETQ. Trimming removed 0 bases at V and 7 bases at J, with 10 bases between. This CDR3 has 13 amino acids. The CDR3: CASSLAGVGEAFF. In DNA form, the CDR3 reads TGCGCCAGCAGCTTGGCCGGGGTTGGTGAAGCTTTCTTT.

V gene TRBV5-4 combines with J gene TRBJ2-1; 8 bases are shared with TRBD2. Trimming took 3 bases from V and 1 from J; bases not matched to a gene: 3. CDR1 and CDR2 (germline): SGHNT, YYREEE (reference sequence). The CDR3 runs 15 residues. The DNA of the CDR3 is TGTGCCAGCAGCTCCTTAGCGGGATCCTACAATGAGCAGTTCTTC. Protein product: CASSSLAGSYNEQFF.